Following are 3 T cell receptor beta chains from one sample sequenced in a study of naive and memory T cell subsets. TCR cDNA received a 3' ligated oligonucleotide that carried a UMI. Amplification of ligated cDNA took four PCR rounds with SP2 and nested alpha and beta constant primers. TCRdb reprocessed the 5' RACE reads via MiXCR and lists one record per CDR3 protein. The sample yields roughly 30,000 distinct CDR3 sequences, 16% seen once. These receptor sequences come from a female donor in good health.

This clonotype occurred many times. The chain links TRBV20-1 to TRBJ2-1, with D maybe TRBD1 (5 bases). This CDR3 comprises 15 residues. The ends were cut back, 3 bases at V and 6 bases at J, with 18 bases in the middle. Germline V gene lookup returns CDR1 DFQATT and CDR2 SNEGSKA (reference sequence). Here the CDR3 reads CSASDSGFGSNEQFF. DNA for the CDR3: TGCAGTGCTAGTGATTCAGGGTTTGGGTCCAATGAGCAGTTCTTC.

This clonotype was seen more than once but under ten times. The J gene is TRBJ1-2, the V gene TRBV24-1, with D unclear. CDR3 length: 10 residues. V gave up 8 bases and J gave up 4 bases, with 4 bases separating them. The germline CDR1 and CDR2 sequences are KGHDR and SFDVKD. The CDR3 loop reads CATKSYGYTF. CDR3 nucleotide sequence: TGTGCCACCAAATCCTATGGCTACACCTTC.

This clonotype was seen a few times. CDR3 nucleotides: TGCGCCAGCAGGAAAGACAATTCCGAGCAGTACTTC. This translates into CASRKDNSEQYF. This rearrangement joins TRBV5-1 to TRBJ2-7, with unresolved D. Deletions cut 5 bases from V and 6 bases from J, with 12 bases between. The CDR3 runs to 12 residues. The V gene's germline CDR1 is SGHRS and CDR2 YFSETQ.